Below are 27 T cell receptor beta chains sequenced from a single sample in a study of post-analysis software for immune sequencing data (dated by TCRdb to between 2014 and 2016). Study-wide conclusions, independent of this receptor: Patients showed significantly higher frequencies than controls for five TRBV segments, among them TRBV5-6, TRBV5-1 and TRBV20-1.

The library was produced with PCR. The instrument given in TCRdb is Illumina HiSeq 2500. To reduce PCR and sequencing biases, unique molecular identifiers were incorporated into the TCR beta cDNA libraries. Starting from the raw public reads, TCRdb applied fastp trimming at Q25, assembled clones with MiXCR and retained in-frame beta chains. Merged by CDR3 protein, the rows form single entries marked with the most common genes and DNA. The sample table contains 350,000 to 450,000 distinct CDR3 sequences; only one count was recorded for approximately 38% of them. The ten top clones hold around 15% of the sample. These receptors' antigens are unknown. The sequenced sample consisted of blood. These receptors came from a girl aged 5-17 years with multiple sclerosis.

V gene TRBV20-1 combines with J gene TRBJ1-6; 7 nucleotides line up with TRBD1. Losses at the gene ends were 5 bases for V and 5 bases for J; bases not matched to a gene: 12. The CDR3 covers 16 residues. The V gene's germline CDR1 is DFQATT and CDR2 SNEGSKA (reference sequence). CDR3 nucleotide sequence: TGCAGTGCTCGCCCCTCTCCGGGACAGCATAATTCACCCCTCCACTTT. It yields the protein CSARPSPGQHNSPLHF.

The chain uses TRBV7-2 and TRBJ2-3; D may match TRBD1 or TRBD2 (5 bases each). Trimming removed 3 bases at V and 3 bases at J, with 13 bases between. The germline gives CDR1 SGHTA, CDR2 FQGNSA. CDR3 length equals 15 residues. The CDR3 nucleotides read TGTGCCAGCAGCTTCGGGACCATAACTACAGATACGCAGTATTTT. Translating it yields CASSFGTITTDTQYF. Drawing the rest from reference TRBV7-2 and TRBJ2-3, the complete variable domain is GAGVSQSPSNKVTEKGKDVELRCDPISGHTALYWYRQSLGQGLEFLIYFQGNSAPDKSGLPSDRFSAERTGGSVSTLTIQRTQQEDSAVYLCASSFGTITTDTQYFGPGTRLTVL.

In the case of this clonotype: The junction and the germline gene differ at one end; a read error may be behind it. The chain combines TRBV7-2 with TRBJ2-7; perhaps TRBD2 as D (5 bases). Germline-derived CDR1 and CDR2 are SGHTA and FQGNSA. The CDR3 covers 14 residues. The CDR3 loop is CAGSPIRGSYEQYF. For the CDR3, the DNA is TGTGCCGGCAGCCCCATCCGGGGCTCCTACGAGCAGTACTTC.

The chain links TRBV7-8 to TRBJ1-2; a weak D match, TRBD1 (5 bases). This CDR3 comprises 15 residues. Trimming stripped 5 bases from V and 5 bases from J, with 18 bases between. CDR1 and CDR2 from the germline V gene are SGHVS and FQNEAQ. The CDR3: CASSPSTTGPYGYTF. The CDR3 bases are TGTGCCAGCAGCCCTTCCACTACAGGCCCGTATGGCTACACCTTC.

V is TRBV15 and J is TRBJ2-5; 7 positions match TRBD2. The J segment lost 5 bases and the V segment lost 0 bases, leaving 9 bases of the junction unmatched. This CDR3 is 16 amino acids long. From germline, CDR1 is LNHNV and CDR2 YYDKDF (reference sequence). The CDR3, as DNA: TGTGCCACCAGCAGAGATCGGGGGGAATGGGTCGAGACCCAGTACTTC. Protein sequence: CATSRDRGEWVETQYF.

This clonotype came up a few times. The germline gene is not matched at one end of the junction; a read error may be the cause. J is TRBJ1-6 and V is TRBV3-1, with 10 bases that match TRBD1. Per germline, CDR1 LGHDT and CDR2 YNNKEL (reference sequence). CDR3 length equals 15 residues. As DNA, the CDR3 is TGTGCCAGCGGCCAGGGACAGGGGTTAATTTCACCCCTCCACTTT. Its protein product is CASGQGQGLISPLHF.

DNA of the CDR3: TGCAGTGCTATACCCTCCGACAGGCCCTATAATTCACCCCTCCACTTT. It encodes CSAIPSDRPYNSPLHF. J is TRBJ1-6 and V is TRBV20-1; possibly TRBD1 for D (6 bases). The ends were cut back, 4 bases at V and 2 bases at J, with 15 bases in the middle. The germline V gene encodes CDR1 DFQATT and CDR2 SNEGSKA (reference sequence). This CDR3 spans 16 amino acids.

Many counts were recorded for this clonotype. The CDR3 is CASSVSGASYNEQFF. The CDR3 DNA sequence: TGTGCCAGCAGCGTTAGCGGGGCCTCCTACAATGAGCAGTTCTTC. This chain connects TRBV9 to TRBJ2-1, with 8 bases identical to TRBD2. Germline CDR1 is SGDLS and CDR2 is YYNGEE. This CDR3 spans 15 amino acids. Trimming removed 2 bases from V and 0 bases from J; junction bases left unmatched: 1.

A few counts support this clonotype. The chain recombines TRBV10-3 with TRBJ2-3, with 7 nucleotides matching TRBD1. The CDR3 contains 15 residues. J gave up 1 base and V 6 bases, and 7 bases lay outside the gene matches. Germline CDR1 and CDR2: ENHRY and SYGVKD. CDR3 sequence: CAISRDRAGTDTQYF. The CDR3 DNA reads TGTGCCATCAGCCGAGACAGGGCGGGCACAGATACGCAGTATTTT.

The gene calls are TRBV6-5 and TRBJ2-1; D is perhaps TRBD2 (5 bases). The CDR3 has 15 residues. Trimming removed 2 bases from V and 0 bases from J, with 8 bases in between. Germline V gives CDR1 MNHEY, CDR2 SVGAGI. CDR3: CASSYGLNSYNEQFF. The CDR3, as DNA: TGTGCCAGCAGTTACGGACTTAACTCCTACAATGAGCAGTTCTTC.

This clonotype appeared a few times. This sequence joins TRBV7-6 and TRBJ2-3; 13 positions agree with TRBD2. This CDR3 comprises 14 residues. The germline V gene has CDR1 SGHVS and CDR2 FNYEAQ. The V and J ends lost 6 bases and 11 bases, in that order; junction bases with no gene match: 8. The CDR3: CASSTGLAGDGQYF. In nucleotides, the CDR3 is TGTGCCAGCAGTACCGGACTAGCGGGGGACGGGCAGTATTTT.

V usage is TRBV24-1 and J usage is TRBJ2-1, with D possibly matching TRBD2 (5 bases). Germline-derived CDR1 and CDR2 are KGHDR and SFDVKD. The CDR3 has 15 amino acids. V gave up 0 bases and J gave up 6 bases, with 11 bases separating them. This CDR3 reads CATSDLGLAPNEQFF. The CDR3 nucleotides are TGTGCCACCAGTGATTTGGGGCTAGCCCCCAATGAGCAGTTCTTC.

This rearrangement joins TRBV12-3 or TRBV12-4 to TRBJ2-5, with a tentative D call TRBD1 (5 bases). V lost 6 bases and J lost 2, with 16 bases in between. This CDR3 is built from 15 residues. The CDR3 is CASRIEMAGQETQYF. Here the CDR3 DNA reads TGTGCCAGCAGGATTGAGATGGCAGGGCAAGAGACCCAGTACTTC.

This clonotype was counted many times. One end of the junction varies from germline; a read error may be responsible. The chain links TRBV12-3 or TRBV12-4 to TRBJ2-1; 13 nucleotides line up with TRBD2. CDR3 length: 19 residues. The CDR3 coding sequence is TGTGCCAGCAGCTCCGGGACTAGCGGGGACATAAAGTCCTTCAATGAGCAGTTCTTC. Translation gives CASSSGTSGDIKSFNEQFF.

This clonotype was picked up a small number of times. The chain has TRBV5-1 and TRBJ2-1, with a possible D match to TRBD1 (5 bases). Germline loops: CDR1 SGHRS, CDR2 YFSETQ. Trimming took 5 bases from V and 3 from J, leaving 15 bases between them. This CDR3 is built from 15 residues. This CDR3 is CASRPDSSIYNEQFF. DNA for the CDR3: TGCGCCAGCAGACCAGACAGTTCCATCTACAATGAGCAGTTCTTC.

This clonotype was seen only a few times. J is TRBJ2-1 and V is TRBV6-2 or TRBV6-3; 15 bases line up with TRBD2. Unmatched junction bases numbered 4, after V lost 2 bases and J lost 11 bases. The CDR3 is 15 amino acids. Germline V CDR1 and CDR2: MNHEY, SVGEGT. DNA for the CDR3: TGTGCCAGCAGTTACCGGGGACTAGCGGGGGGCAAGCAGTTCTTC. Protein product: CASSYRGLAGGKQFF.

The sample holds a few counts of this clonotype. The chain links TRBV9 to TRBJ2-4; D remains unclear. Near its end, the DNA agrees better with TRBJ2-7, so the J call may be wrong. In germline, CDR1 is SGDLS, CDR2 YYNGEE. CDR3 length: 13 residues. This chain's CDR3 is CASSVEIWDEQYF. The CDR3 DNA follows: TGTGCCAGCAGCGTAGAAATTTGGGACGAGCAGTACTTC.

This chain connects TRBV7-6 to TRBJ1-1; TRBD1 agrees at 9 bases. In germline, CDR1 is SGHVS, CDR2 FNYEAQ. With V trimmed by 2 bases and J by 0 bases, 7 bases remained unmatched. The CDR3 spans 17 residues. CDR3 DNA sequence: TGTGCCAGCAGCTTACCCAGACAGGGGGTTATGAACACTGAAGCTTTCTTT. This gives the protein CASSLPRQGVMNTEAFF.

This chain joins TRBV7-3 and TRBJ2-1, with TRBD2 identical over 8 bases. The CDR3 totals 16 residues. The junction had 11 bases not matched to a gene; V was cut back by 2 bases and J by 8 bases. CDR1 SGHTA and CDR2 FQGTGA come from the germline V gene. The CDR3 coding sequence is TGTGCCAGCAGCTTATGGTTAACGGGGGGGGAGGATGAGCAGTTCTTC. Protein product: CASSLWLTGGEDEQFF.

This clonotype was recorded a few times. Its ends do not fully match the called genes, so a read error is possible. V is TRBV12-3 or TRBV12-4 and J is TRBJ2-7; D might be TRBD1 (6 bases). CDR3 size: 14 residues. The CDR3 here is CANSLRTATYEQYF. The CDR3 DNA follows: TGTGCCAACAGTTTGAGGACAGCGACCTACGAGCAGTACTTC.

J is TRBJ2-1 and V is TRBV4-1, with 7 bases aligning to TRBD1. Germline V gene sequence: CDR1 MGHRA, CDR2 YSYEKL. CDR3 length: 14 residues. The ends lost 4 bases at V and 6 bases at J; junction bases unmatched: 6. In DNA, the CDR3 is TGCGCCAGCAGCCTAGGGGGCCTCTTCAATGAGCAGTTCTTC. Its protein product is CASSLGGLFNEQFF.

This clonotype has a handful of counts. This chain links TRBV12-3 or TRBV12-4 with TRBJ2-6; D unresolved. This CDR3 is built from 14 residues. V was shortened by 6 bases and J by 0 bases, with 6 bases between the two germline ends. The CDR3 here is CASRHLSGANVLTF. The CDR3 nucleotides read TGTGCCAGCAGACACCTCTCTGGGGCCAACGTCCTGACTTTC.

This clonotype has more than one count but fewer than ten. The J gene is TRBJ1-2, the V gene TRBV29-1, with D possibly being TRBD1 (5 bases). CDR1 and CDR2 from the germline V gene are SQVTM and ANQGSEA. V was clipped by 4 bases and J by 5 bases, with 14 bases between them. This CDR3 is built from 13 residues. The CDR3 DNA reads TGCAGCGTTGTGCAGGGTTACTATTATGGCTACACCTTC. Encoded protein: CSVVQGYYYGYTF.

This clonotype was observed many times. This chain links TRBV12-3 or TRBV12-4 with TRBJ2-3, with 10 bases fitting TRBD2. The trim removed 7 bases at V and 1 base at J, leaving 8 bases unmatched. The CDR3 sequence is 16 residues long. DNA for the CDR3: TGTGCCAGCACCAAGCGGGGGGGCCAAGGCACAGATACGCAGTATTTT. Translated, it gives CASTKRGGQGTDTQYF.

This clonotype appeared a single time. V and J are TRBV12-3 or TRBV12-4 and TRBJ2-7, with D possibly TRBD1 on 5 matching bases. The CDR3 has 18 residues. V lost 1 base, J lost 5 bases, and 24 bases lay in between. CDR3 amino acids: CASSLVADTYSGSNEQYF. In nucleotides, the CDR3 is TGTGCCAGCAGTTTAGTGGCGGACACCTATTCCGGATCCAACGAGCAGTACTTC.

This clonotype has just a few counts. This chain links TRBV3-1 with TRBJ1-2, with no clear D. This CDR3 has 15 amino acids. Trimming left V 4 bases short and J 3 bases short, with 15 bases between. The germline V gene has CDR1 LGHDT and CDR2 YNNKEL (reference sequence). The CDR3, as DNA: TGTGCCAGCAGCCCCCCCCTCGGTGGGGACTATGGCTACACCTTC. As protein: CASSPPLGGDYGYTF.

In nucleotides, the CDR3 is TGTGCCAGCGAAGGAGGGACAGCACCCTACGAGCAGTACTTC. It translates to CASEGGTAPYEQYF. The chain employs TRBV7-9 and TRBJ2-7, with D possibly matching TRBD1 (7 bases). Germline V gene data show CDR1 as SEHNR and CDR2 as FQNEAQ (reference sequence). The CDR3 contains 14 residues. Trimming pared 8 bases from V and 2 bases from J, leaving 16 bases between. The whole variable domain, remainder taken from reference TRBV7-9 and TRBJ2-7, is DTGVSQNPRHKITKRGQNVTFRCDPISEHNRLYWYRQTLGQGPEFLTYFQNEAQLEKSRLLSDRFSAERPKGSFSTLEIQRTEQGDSAMYLCASEGGTAPYEQYFGPGTRLTVT.